These 5 T cell receptor beta chains share one sample of origin, sequenced in a study of OX40 agonist ivuxolimab in advanced cancers. Produced via immunoSEQ multiplex PCR; TCRdb's table is partial and in-frame only. This table has under 90,000 clones, around 86% appearing once. This specimen was CD4+ or CD8+ T cells sorted from blood, taken in a trial of the OX40 agonist ivuxolimab. Receptors originate from an adult with an advanced solid tumor such as melanoma, head and neck, liver or kidney cancer.

This chain's CDR3 is CAWRGSGNTIYF. Here the CDR3 DNA reads TGTGCCTGGAGAGGGAGTGGAAACACCATATATTTT. J is TRBJ1-3 and V is TRBV30; D unresolved. V was pared by 3 bases and J by 3 bases, with 6 bases between. The CDR3 is 12 amino acids. CDR1 is GTSNPN and CDR2 is SVGIG in the germline V gene (reference sequence).

J is TRBJ1-6 and V is TRBV7-9, with a weak D call TRBD1 (6 bases). CDR3 length equals 15 residues. In germline, CDR1 is SEHNR, CDR2 FQNEAQ (reference sequence). V was shortened by 4 bases and J by 4 bases, with 11 bases between the two germline ends. CDR3 sequence (DNA): TGTGCCAGCAGCTCAGGACAGATATATAATTCACCCCTCCACTTT. Translation gives CASSSGQIYNSPLHF. The full variable domain, rest sourced from reference TRBV7-9 and TRBJ1-6, is DTGVSQNPRHKITKRGQNVTFRCDPISEHNRLYWYRQTLGQGPEFLTYFQNEAQLEKSRLLSDRFSAERPKGSFSTLEIQRTEQGDSAMYLCASSSGQIYNSPLHFGNGTRLTVT.

About this clone itself: This sample includes further DNA sequences coding for the same CDR3. The genes are TRBV6-1 and TRBJ1-2; TRBD1 aligns across 8 bases. The CDR3 is 15 residues long. Losses at the gene ends were 6 bases for V and 8 bases for J; bases not matched to a gene: 14. The V gene's germline CDR1 is MNHNS and CDR2 SASEGT. The CDR3 is CASSSGQGQSWGYTF. CDR3 sequence (DNA): TGTGCCAGCAGCTCCGGACAGGGCCAGAGCTGGGGCTACACCTTC.

V is TRBV11-2 and J is TRBJ2-7; TRBD1 matches 8 bases. Trimming removed 3 bases from V and 1 base from J; junction bases left unmatched: 5. The CDR3 has 15 residues. Germline CDR1 SGHAT, CDR2 FQNNGV. The CDR3 DNA sequence: TGTGCCAGCAGCTTGGACAGGGATTATTCCTACGAGCAGTACTTC. This codes for CASSLDRDYSYEQYF.

The chain couples TRBV5-4 to TRBJ1-3; no clear D gene. Trimming removed 2 bases from V and 11 bases from J, with 17 bases in between. This CDR3 has 14 amino acids. CDR1 and CDR2 from the germline V gene are SGHNT and YYREEE (reference sequence). CDR3 bases: TGTGCCAGCAGCTTATACGGGGTCTCCCCGTCCATATATTTT. It specifies CASSLYGVSPSIYF.